Each of the 14 T cell receptor beta chains below was sequenced from the same sample in a study of shared clonotypes between healthy human individuals. Generated by immunoSEQ multiplex PCR, the TCRdb table keeps only in-frame clones and is missing some. The table shows approximately 2,300,000 clones, with less than 95% occurring only once. Material for sequencing was naive CD4+ T cells from PBMCs. Subset specified: CD45RA+ positively selected. These receptors were collected from a man aged 18 to 30 in good health. Some clones in this sample may be carry-over from other donors' samples.

The chain is built from TRBV6-5 and TRBJ2-1; D may be TRBD2 (5 bases). Trimming pared 0 bases from V and 12 bases from J, leaving 21 bases between. The CDR3 has 16 residues. The V gene's germline CDR1 is MNHEY and CDR2 SVGAGI. CDR3 DNA: TGTGCCAGCAGTTACTCGTCGGGGAACGGTTATTTTGGGCAGTTCTTC. Translating gives CASSYSSGNGYFGQFF.

The CDR3 DNA reads as TGTGCCAGCAGTCGAACTTATAGCAATCAGCCCCAGCATTTT. This translates into CASSRTYSNQPQHF. J is TRBJ1-5 and V is TRBV6-4; no definite D call. The CDR3 is made up of 14 amino acids. From germline, CDR1 is MRHNA and CDR2 SNTAGT. Between the trimmed V and J ends, which lost 5 bases and 0 bases, there was a span of 8 bases.

The rearrangement joins TRBV14 to TRBJ2-1; 11 nucleotides line up with TRBD2. This CDR3 contains 16 residues. With V trimmed by 4 bases and J by 3 bases, 5 bases remained unmatched. CDR1 and CDR2 from the germline V gene are SGHDN and FVKESK. The CDR3 here is CASSPIAGGFYNEQFF. The CDR3 nucleotides are TGTGCCAGCAGCCCCATAGCGGGAGGGTTCTACAATGAGCAGTTCTTC.

This clone was seen once. The rearrangement uses TRBV11-1 and TRBJ2-5; perhaps TRBD1 as D (6 bases). In germline, CDR1 is SGHAT, CDR2 FQDESV (reference sequence). There are 16 residues in the CDR3. The V gene lost 5 bases and the J gene lost 4 bases, with 20 bases spanning the gap. CDR3 amino acids: CASSLYLPGVGETQYF. In nucleotides, the CDR3 is TGTGCCAGCAGCCTATACCTTCCAGGGGTTGGAGAGACCCAGTACTTC. Supplemented by reference TRBV11-1 and TRBJ2-5, the full variable domain reads EAEVAQSPRYKITEKSQAVAFWCDPISGHATLYWYRQILGQGPELLVQFQDESVVDDSQLPKDRFSAERLKGVDSTLKIQPAELGDSAMYLCASSLYLPGVGETQYFGPGTRLLVL.

This chain's CDR3 is CASSESGRDISGAFF. As DNA, the CDR3 is TGTGCCAGCAGTGAATCGGGCAGGGATATATCCGGAGCTTTCTTT. The chain is built from TRBV25-1 and TRBJ1-1; D perhaps matches TRBD1 (5 bases). Trimming stripped 1 base from V and 10 bases from J, with 19 bases between. The CDR3 runs to 15 residues. Germline V lookup: CDR1 MGHDK, CDR2 SYGVNS.

As to this clone: Other DNA sequences in this specimen translate into the identical CDR3. The V and J genes are TRBV11-3 and TRBJ2-3; 10 bases match TRBD1. CDR3 length: 15 amino acids. Unmatched junction bases numbered 4, after V lost 1 base and J lost 6 bases. Looked up from germline, CDR1 is SGHNT and CDR2 is YENEEA. The CDR3 DNA is TGTGCCAGCAGCTTAGGACAGGGGGCGGGGGATACGCAGTATTTT. Amino acid sequence: CASSLGQGAGDTQYF. The full variable domain, in which reference TRBV11-3 and TRBJ2-3 provide the parts outside the CDR3, is EAGVVQSPRYKIIEKKQPVAFWCNPISGHNTLYWYLQNLGQGPELLIRYENEEAVDDSQLPKDRFSAERLKGVDSTLKIQPAELGDSAVYLCASSLGQGAGDTQYFGPGTRLTVL.

The CDR3 DNA follows: TGTGCCAGCAGCCAAGCACGGTTCTCCACTGAAGCTTTCTTT. As protein: CASSQARFSTEAFF. The chain uses TRBV14 and TRBJ1-1; D gene uncertain. Germline assignment: CDR1 SGHDN and CDR2 FVKESK. There are 14 residues in the CDR3. V lost 1 base to trimming and J lost 4 bases, with 10 bases between them.

The chain has TRBV10-3 and TRBJ1-2; D is undetermined. V was cut by 0 bases and J by 1 base, with 3 bases left in between. The germline V gene encodes CDR1 ENHRY and CDR2 SYGVKD. The CDR3 runs to 13 residues. Here the CDR3 DNA reads TGTGCCATCAGTGAGTCGAATAACTATGGCTACACCTTC. Protein sequence: CAISESNNYGYTF.

This clone was found once. The chain carries TRBV6-5 and TRBJ1-1, with D perhaps matching TRBD1 (5 bases). The germline V gene encodes CDR1 MNHEY and CDR2 SVGAGI. The CDR3 covers 12 residues. V lost 6 bases and J lost 4, with 9 bases in between. The CDR3 spells CASSQGRTEAFF. The CDR3 bases are TGTGCCAGCAGCCAGGGTCGCACTGAAGCTTTCTTT.

The DNA for the CDR3 is TGTGCCAGCAGGGACATGGGGGCCCTAGGTGGTACGCAGTATTTT. It yields the protein CASRDMGALGGTQYF. V gene TRBV6-1 combines with J gene TRBJ2-3; the D gene is possibly TRBD1 (6 bases). The ends were cut back, 6 bases at V and 8 bases at J, with 21 bases in the middle. The germline CDR1 and CDR2 sequences are MNHNS and SASEGT. The CDR3 runs to 15 residues.

V gene TRBV29-1 combines with J gene TRBJ1-4, with D maybe TRBD1 (5 bases). Germline V gene data show CDR1 as SQVTM and CDR2 as ANQGSEA. The CDR3 sequence is 14 residues long. V lost 3 bases and J 3 bases, leaving 11 bases between the germline ends. The CDR3 coding sequence is TGCAGCGTTGATGGGGGTAGGGCTAATGAAAAACTGTTTTTT. Protein sequence: CSVDGGRANEKLFF.

The chain uses TRBV10-1 and TRBJ2-3, with D possibly TRBD2 on 7 matching bases. Deletions cut 2 bases from V and 2 bases from J, with 11 bases between. The CDR3 is 15 amino acids. Germline V gene sequence: CDR1 WNHNN, CDR2 SYGVQD (reference sequence). CDR3 coding DNA: TGCGCCAGCAGTGAGAGGGAGGGGGACACAGATACGCAGTATTTT. Its translation: CASSEREGDTDTQYF.

This clone has a single count. The chain recombines TRBV5-1 with TRBJ2-7; 9 nucleotides line up with TRBD2. Germline loops: CDR1 SGHRS, CDR2 YFSETQ. This CDR3 has 15 residues. The junction had 8 bases not matched to a gene; V was cut back by 4 bases and J by 3 bases. The CDR3 DNA follows: TGCGCCAGCAGCGCCGGGACTAGCCGGGGCTACGAGCAGTACTTC. Translation gives CASSAGTSRGYEQYF.

This sequence joins TRBV5-1 and TRBJ2-7, with D unresolved. The V gene lost 0 bases and the J gene lost 3 bases, with 7 bases spanning the gap. Per germline, CDR1 SGHRS and CDR2 YFSETQ. This CDR3 spans 13 amino acids. CDR3 nucleotides: TGCGCCAGCAGCTTGGTTCTGGGCTACGAGCAGTACTTC. Translated: CASSLVLGYEQYF.